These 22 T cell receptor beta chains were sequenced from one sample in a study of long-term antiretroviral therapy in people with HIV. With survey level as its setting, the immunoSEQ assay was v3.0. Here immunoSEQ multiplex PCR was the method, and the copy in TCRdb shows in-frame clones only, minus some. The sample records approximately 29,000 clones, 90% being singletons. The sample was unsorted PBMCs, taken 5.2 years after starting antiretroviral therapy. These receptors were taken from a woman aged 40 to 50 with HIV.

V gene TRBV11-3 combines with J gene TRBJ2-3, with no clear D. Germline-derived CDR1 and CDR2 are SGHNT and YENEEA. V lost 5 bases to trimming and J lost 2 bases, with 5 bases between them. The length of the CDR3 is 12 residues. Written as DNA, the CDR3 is TGTGCCAGCAGCGCATTCACAGATACGCAGTATTTT. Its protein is CASSAFTDTQYF. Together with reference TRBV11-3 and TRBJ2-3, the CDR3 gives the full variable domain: EAGVVQSPRYKIIEKKQPVAFWCNPISGHNTLYWYLQNLGQGPELLIRYENEEAVDDSQLPKDRFSAERLKGVDSTLKIQPAELGDSAVYLCASSAFTDTQYFGPGTRLTVL.

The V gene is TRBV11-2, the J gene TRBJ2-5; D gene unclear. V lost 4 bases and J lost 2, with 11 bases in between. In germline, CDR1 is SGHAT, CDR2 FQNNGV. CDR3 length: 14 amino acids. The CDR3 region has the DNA TGTGCCAGCAGCTATCTTTTATTACAAGAGACCCAGTACTTC. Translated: CASSYLLLQETQYF.

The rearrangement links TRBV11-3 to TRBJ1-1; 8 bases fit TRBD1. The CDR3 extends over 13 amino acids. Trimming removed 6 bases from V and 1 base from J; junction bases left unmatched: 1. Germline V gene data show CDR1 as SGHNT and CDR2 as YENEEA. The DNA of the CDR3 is TGTGCCAGCAGTACAGGGGGGAACACTGAAGCTTTCTTT. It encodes CASSTGGNTEAFF.

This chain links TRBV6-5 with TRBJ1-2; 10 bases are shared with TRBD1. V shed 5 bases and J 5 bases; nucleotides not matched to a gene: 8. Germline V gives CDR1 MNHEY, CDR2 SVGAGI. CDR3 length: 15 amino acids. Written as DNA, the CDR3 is TGTGCCAGCAGTCCAAGACAGGGGGCATTGTATGGCTACACCTTC. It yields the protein CASSPRQGALYGYTF.

The CDR3 DNA reads as TGTGCCAGCAGCACTCGACAGGGCGCTGAAGCTTTCTTT. Its translation is CASSTRQGAEAFF. The rearrangement links TRBV7-8 to TRBJ1-1, with 7 bases that match TRBD1. The germline V gene has CDR1 SGHVS and CDR2 FQNEAQ. The CDR3 spans 13 residues. The trim removed 5 bases at V and 6 bases at J, leaving 6 bases unmatched.

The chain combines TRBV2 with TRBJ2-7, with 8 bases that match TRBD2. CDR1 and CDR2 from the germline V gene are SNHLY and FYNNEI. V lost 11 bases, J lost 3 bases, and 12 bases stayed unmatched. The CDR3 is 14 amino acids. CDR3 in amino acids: CAAALEAGVYEQYF. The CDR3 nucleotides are TGTGCCGCCGCTTTAGAAGCGGGAGTCTACGAGCAGTACTTC.

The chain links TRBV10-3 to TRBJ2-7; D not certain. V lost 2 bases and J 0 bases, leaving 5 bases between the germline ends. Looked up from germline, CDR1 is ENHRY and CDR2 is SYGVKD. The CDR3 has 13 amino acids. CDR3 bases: TGTGCCATCAGTGAGGTAAGCTCCTACGAGCAGTACTTC. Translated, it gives CAISEVSSYEQYF.

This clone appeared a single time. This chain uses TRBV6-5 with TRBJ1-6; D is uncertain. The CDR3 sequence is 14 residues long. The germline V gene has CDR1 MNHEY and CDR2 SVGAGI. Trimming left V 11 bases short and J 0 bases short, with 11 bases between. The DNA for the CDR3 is TGTGCCTCAATCGCCAGCTCCTATAATTCACCCCTCCACTTT. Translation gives CASIASSYNSPLHF.

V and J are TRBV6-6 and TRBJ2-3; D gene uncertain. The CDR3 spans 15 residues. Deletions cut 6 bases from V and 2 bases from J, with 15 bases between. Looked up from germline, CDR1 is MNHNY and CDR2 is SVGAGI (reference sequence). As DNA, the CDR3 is TGTGCCAGCAGCTCCAACATACGGACCACAGATACGCAGTATTTT. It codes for CASSSNIRTTDTQYF.

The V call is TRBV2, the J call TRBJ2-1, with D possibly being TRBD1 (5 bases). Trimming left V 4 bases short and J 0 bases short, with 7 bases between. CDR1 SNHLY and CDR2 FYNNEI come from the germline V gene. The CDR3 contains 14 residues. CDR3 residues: CASSVGRSYNEQFF. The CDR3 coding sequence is TGTGCCAGCAGTGTGGGGCGCTCCTACAATGAGCAGTTCTTC.

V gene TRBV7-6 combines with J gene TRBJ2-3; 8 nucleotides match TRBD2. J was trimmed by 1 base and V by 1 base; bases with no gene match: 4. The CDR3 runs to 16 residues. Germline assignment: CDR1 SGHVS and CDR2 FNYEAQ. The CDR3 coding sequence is TGTGCCAGCAGCTTAGGCCCAGCGGGAGGCACAGATACGCAGTATTTT. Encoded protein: CASSLGPAGGTDTQYF.

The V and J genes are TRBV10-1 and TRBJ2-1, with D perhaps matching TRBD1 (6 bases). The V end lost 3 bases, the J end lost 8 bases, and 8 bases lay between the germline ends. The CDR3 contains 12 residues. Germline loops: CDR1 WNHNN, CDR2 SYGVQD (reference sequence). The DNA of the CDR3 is TGCGCCAGCAGTGACAACAGGGATGAGCAGTTCTTC. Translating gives CASSDNRDEQFF.

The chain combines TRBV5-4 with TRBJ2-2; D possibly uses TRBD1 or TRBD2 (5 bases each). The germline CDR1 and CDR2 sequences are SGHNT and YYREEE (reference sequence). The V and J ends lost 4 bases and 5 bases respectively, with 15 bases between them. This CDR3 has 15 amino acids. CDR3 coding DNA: TGTGCCAGCAGCCCAGCTGGGGGAAGGACCGGGGAGCTGTTTTTT. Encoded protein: CASSPAGGRTGELFF.

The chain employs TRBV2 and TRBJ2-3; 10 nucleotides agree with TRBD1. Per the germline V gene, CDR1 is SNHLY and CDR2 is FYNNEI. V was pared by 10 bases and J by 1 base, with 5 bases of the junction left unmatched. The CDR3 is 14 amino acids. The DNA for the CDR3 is TGTGCCACGTACGGGACAGGGGGCACAGATACGCAGTATTTT. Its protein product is CATYGTGGTDTQYF.

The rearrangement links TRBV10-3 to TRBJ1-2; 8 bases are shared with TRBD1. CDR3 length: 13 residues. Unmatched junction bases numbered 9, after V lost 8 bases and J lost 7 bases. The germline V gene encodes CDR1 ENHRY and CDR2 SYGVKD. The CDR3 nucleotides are TGTGCCATCGCCCAGGACAGGGCTGCTGGCTACACCTTC. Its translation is CAIAQDRAAGYTF.

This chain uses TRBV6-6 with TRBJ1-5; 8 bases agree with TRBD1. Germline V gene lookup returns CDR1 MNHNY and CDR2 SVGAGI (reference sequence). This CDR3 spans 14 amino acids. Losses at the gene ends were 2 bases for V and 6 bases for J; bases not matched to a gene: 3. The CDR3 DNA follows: TGTGCCAGCAGTTACGACAGGGGTGGTCAGCCCCAGCATTTT. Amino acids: CASSYDRGGQPQHF.

For the CDR3, the DNA is TGTGCCAGTTCACCTTGGGCAGGGGAGTATGGCTACACCTTC. It specifies CASSPWAGEYGYTF. The gene calls are TRBV2 and TRBJ1-2; TRBD1 might be the D (6 bases). The CDR3 runs 14 residues. Germline loops: CDR1 SNHLY, CDR2 FYNNEI. The V end lost 9 bases, the J end lost 5 bases, and 19 bases lay between the germline ends.

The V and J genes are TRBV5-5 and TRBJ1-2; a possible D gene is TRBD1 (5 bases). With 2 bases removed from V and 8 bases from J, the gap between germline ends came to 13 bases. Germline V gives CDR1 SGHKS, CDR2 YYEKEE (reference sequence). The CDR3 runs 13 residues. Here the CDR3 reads CASSFGTGFGYTF. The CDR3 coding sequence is TGTGCCAGCAGCTTCGGGACGGGTTTCGGCTACACCTTC.

CDR3 sequence: CATSRDLFTGELFF. In DNA form, the CDR3 reads TGTGCCACCAGCAGAGATCTGTTTACCGGGGAGCTGTTTTTT. The chain carries TRBV15 and TRBJ2-2; D not certain. This CDR3 spans 14 amino acids. V was cut by 0 bases and J by 5 bases, with 7 bases left in between. Germline CDR1 and CDR2: LNHNV and YYDKDF (reference sequence). The entire variable domain, with the rest obtained from reference TRBV15 and TRBJ2-2, is as follows: DAMVIQNPRYQVTQFGKPVTLSCSQTLNHNVMYWYQQKSSQAPKLLFHYYDKDFNNEADTPDNFQSRRPNTSFCFLDIRSPGLGDTAMYLCATSRDLFTGELFFGEGSRLTVL.

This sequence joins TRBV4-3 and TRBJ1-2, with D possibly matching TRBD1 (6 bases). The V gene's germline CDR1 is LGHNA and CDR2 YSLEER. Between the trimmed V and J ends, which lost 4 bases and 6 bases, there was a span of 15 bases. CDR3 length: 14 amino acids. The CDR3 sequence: CASSLADSFNGYTF. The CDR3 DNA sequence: TGCGCCAGCAGCCTGGCGGACAGCTTTAATGGCTACACCTTC.

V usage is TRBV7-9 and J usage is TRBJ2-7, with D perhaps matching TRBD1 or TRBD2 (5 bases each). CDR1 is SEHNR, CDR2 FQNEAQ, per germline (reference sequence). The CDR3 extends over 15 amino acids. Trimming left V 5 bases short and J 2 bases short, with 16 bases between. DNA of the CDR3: TGTGCCAGCAGCACCCGATTGGGGGTCACCTACGAGCAGTACTTC. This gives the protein CASSTRLGVTYEQYF. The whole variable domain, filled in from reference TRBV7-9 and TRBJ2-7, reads DTGVSQNPRHKITKRGQNVTFRCDPISEHNRLYWYRQTLGQGPEFLTYFQNEAQLEKSRLLSDRFSAERPKGSFSTLEIQRTEQGDSAMYLCASSTRLGVTYEQYFGPGTRLTVT.

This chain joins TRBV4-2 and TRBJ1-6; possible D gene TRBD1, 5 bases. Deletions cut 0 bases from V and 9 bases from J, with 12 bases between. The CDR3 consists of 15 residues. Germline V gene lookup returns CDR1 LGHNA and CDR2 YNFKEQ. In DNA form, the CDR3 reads TGTGCCAGCAGCCAAGAAGCGGGGAGGGGTTCACCCCTCCACTTT. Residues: CASSQEAGRGSPLHF.